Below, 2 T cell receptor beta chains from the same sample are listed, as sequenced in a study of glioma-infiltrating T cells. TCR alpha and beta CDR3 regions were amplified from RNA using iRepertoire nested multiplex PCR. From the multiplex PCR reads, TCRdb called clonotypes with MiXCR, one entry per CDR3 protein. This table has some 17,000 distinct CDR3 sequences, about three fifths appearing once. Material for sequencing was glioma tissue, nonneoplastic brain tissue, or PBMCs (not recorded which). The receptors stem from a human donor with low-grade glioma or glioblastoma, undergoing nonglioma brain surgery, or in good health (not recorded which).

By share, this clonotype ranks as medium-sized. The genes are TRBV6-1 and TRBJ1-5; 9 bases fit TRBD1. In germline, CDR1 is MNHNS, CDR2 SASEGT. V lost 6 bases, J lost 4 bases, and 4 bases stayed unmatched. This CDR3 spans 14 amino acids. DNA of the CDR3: TGTGCCAGCAGCCGCGGGACAGGGAATCAGCCCCAGCATTTT. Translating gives CASSRGTGNQPQHF.

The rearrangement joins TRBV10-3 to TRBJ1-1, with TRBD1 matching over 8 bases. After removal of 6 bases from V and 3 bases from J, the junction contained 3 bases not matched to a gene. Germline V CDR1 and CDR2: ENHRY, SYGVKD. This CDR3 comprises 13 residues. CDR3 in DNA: TGTGCCATCAGAACACAGGGGGACACTGAAGCTTTCTTT. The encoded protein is CAIRTQGDTEAFF.